This entry lists 27 T cell receptor beta chains sequenced from one sample in a study of molecular identifiers for immune sequencing clone quantification. TCRdb independently ran MiXCR on the PCR reads; one entry per CDR3 protein. The profile shows nearly 55,000 distinct CDR3 sequences, just over 35% of them singletons. The sample comprised naive CD8+ T cells from blood, with Jurkat cell RNA spiked in. The subset is: FACS-sorted CD8+CD4-CCR7+CD45RA+ naive T cells. The receptors come from a human donor in good health. Some libraries in this study had Jurkat cell RNA spiked in.

Concerning this clonotype: With a much larger clone just one base away, this may be a read error. J is TRBJ1-6 and V is TRBV5-6; D uncertain. Germline V CDR1 and CDR2: SGHDT, YYEEEE. The CDR3 spans 12 residues. The CDR3 DNA is TGTGCCGGCAGCTTGGGTAATGCGGCCCTCCACTTT. This codes for CAGSLGNAALHF.

Details on this clonotype: This may arise from a read error, as a much more abundant clone is one base away. The chain links TRBV2 to TRBJ2-5; D might be TRBD2 (5 bases). Germline V CDR1 and CDR2: SNHLY, FYNNEI. The CDR3 has 12 residues. The V gene lost 11 bases and the J gene lost 7 bases, with 17 bases spanning the gap. DNA of the CDR3: TGTGCCGGCCTTAGCGTGGACGGGACCCAGTACTTC. It codes for CAGLSVDGTQYF.

V is TRBV19 and J is TRBJ2-1; weak D call: TRBD1 (7 bases). CDR3 length: 15 amino acids. Germline assignment: CDR1 LNHDA and CDR2 SQIVND (reference sequence). Between the trimmed V and J ends, which lost 7 bases and 4 bases, there was a span of 17 bases. The CDR3 coding sequence is TGTGCCAGTAAAGTGGCGGGACAGCTTTACAATGAGCAGTTCTTC. Amino acid sequence: CASKVAGQLYNEQFF.

Concerning this clonotype itself: A clone one base away is much larger, so this may be a read error. V usage is TRBV28 and J usage is TRBJ1-1; D is unresolved. The CDR3 sequence is 14 residues long. Trimming shortened V by 5 bases and J by 5 bases, and 15 bases separated the two germline ends. Germline CDR1 reads MDHEN; CDR2 reads SYDVKM. DNA of the CDR3: TGTGCCAGCAGTCCCACATCCCCTTCTACTGAAGCTTTCTTT. Translating it yields CASSPTSPSTEAFF.

This clonotype has at least ten counts. J is TRBJ2-7 and V is TRBV4-3; D unresolved. Germline V gives CDR1 LGHNA, CDR2 YSLEER. Trimming took 1 base from V and 6 from J, leaving 10 bases between them. This CDR3 contains 13 residues. The chain's CDR3 is CASSQVELGEQYF. The CDR3 coding sequence is TGCGCCAGCAGCCAAGTGGAGCTCGGCGAGCAGTACTTC.

A word on this clonotype: This clone may be a read error of a much larger clone one base away. In nucleotides, the CDR3 is TGTGCCAGCAGCTTAACGGAGACAGGTGGCGAAGAGACCCAGTACTTC. This encodes CASSLTETGGEETQYF. J is TRBJ2-5 and V is TRBV7-2, with D possibly TRBD1 on 6 matching bases. V lost 2 bases and J 3 bases, leaving 16 bases between the germline ends. This CDR3 is 16 amino acids long. CDR1 SGHTA and CDR2 FQGNSA come from the germline V gene.

V usage is TRBV6-2 or TRBV6-3 and J usage is TRBJ1-5; D is uncertain. The ends were cut back, 2 bases at V and 4 bases at J, with 6 bases in the middle. This CDR3 spans 13 amino acids. Germline lookup yields CDR1 MNHEY and CDR2 SVGEGT. CDR3 sequence reads: CASSYGANQPQHF. As DNA, the CDR3 is TGTGCCAGCAGTTACGGCGCGAATCAGCCCCAGCATTTT.

This clonotype has a count of ten or more. This sequence joins TRBV11-2 and TRBJ2-1; D remains unclear. Trimming cost V 6 bases and J 6 bases, with 3 bases left between them. CDR3 length: 10 amino acids. The V gene's germline CDR1 is SGHAT and CDR2 FQNNGV. This CDR3 reads CASSSNEQFF. The CDR3 DNA sequence: TGTGCCAGCAGTAGCAATGAGCAGTTCTTC.

In this sample, this clonotype turned up once. One base away lies a much larger clone, so this may be a sequencing read error. V usage is TRBV6-5 and J usage is TRBJ2-5; no clear D. Germline loops: CDR1 MNHEY, CDR2 SVGAGI. Trimming left V 6 bases short and J 2 bases short, with 13 bases between. CDR3 size: 14 residues. In nucleotides, the CDR3 is TGTGCCAGCAGGTCAACCTGGGGTCAAGAGACCCAGTACTTC. This gives the protein CASRSTWGQETQYF.

At least ten counts were recorded for this clonotype. The J gene is TRBJ1-2, the V gene TRBV5-5, with D possibly TRBD1 on 5 matching bases. Germline-derived CDR1 and CDR2 are SGHKS and YYEKEE (reference sequence). The CDR3 contains 15 residues. The V end lost 3 bases, the J end lost 4 bases, and 16 bases lay between the germline ends. DNA of the CDR3: TGTGCCAGCAGCTCACTAGGGGCGCGCGGCTATGGCTACACCTTC. Amino acids: CASSSLGARGYGYTF.

This clonotype was observed a few times. The chain recombines TRBV3-1 with TRBJ1-1; D is uncertain. The CDR3 totals 14 residues. Trimming pared 3 bases from V and 11 bases from J, leaving 19 bases between. CDR1 LGHDT and CDR2 YNNKEL come from the germline V gene (reference sequence). CDR3 amino acids: CASSQLDRGNGAFF. The DNA of the CDR3 is TGTGCCAGCAGCCAGCTTGATCGTGGAAACGGTGCTTTCTTT.

For this clonotype: Here the CDR3 omits its conserved ending phenylalanine or tryptophan, so a read error is the likely source. No DNA is shown, since the ends of the CDR3 on it are uncertain; the CDR3 is the one TCRdb lists. The chain employs TRBV9 and TRBJ2-2; the D call in the table, TRBD1, was not verified against the DNA. The V gene's germline CDR1 is SGDLS and CDR2 YYNGEE. A total of 15 residues make up the CDR3, ends included. CDR3 sequence: CASSVVDRPTGEPFI.

In this sample, this clonotype turned up once. V and J are TRBV20-1 and TRBJ1-4; D not certain. The CDR3 totals 18 residues. Germline V gene lookup returns CDR1 DFQATT and CDR2 SNEGSKA (reference sequence). V lost 1 base and J 4 bases, leaving 22 bases between the germline ends. The CDR3 loop reads CSARGPFKTRFLNEKLFF. In nucleotides, the CDR3 is TGCAGTGCTAGAGGTCCCTTTAAGACTCGGTTCCTTAATGAAAAACTGTTTTTT.

The V call is TRBV19, the J call TRBJ2-7, with unresolved D. V dropped 3 bases and J dropped 4 bases, with 13 bases sitting between them. The CDR3 has 14 residues. Germline loops: CDR1 LNHDA, CDR2 SQIVND (reference sequence). The CDR3 nucleotides are TGTGCCAGTAGTATCGGAACCGGAGTGTACGAGCAGTACTTC. Protein: CASSIGTGVYEQYF. The whole variable domain, remainder taken from reference TRBV19 and TRBJ2-7, is DGGITQSPKYLFRKEGQNVTLSCEQNLNHDAMYWYRQDPGQGLRLIYYSQIVNDFQKGDIAEGYSVSREKKESFPLTVTSAQKNPTAFYLCASSIGTGVYEQYFGPGTRLTVT.

This clonotype was found many times. V is TRBV28 and J is TRBJ1-4; D is perhaps TRBD1 (6 bases). V lost 8 bases and J 6 bases, leaving 10 bases between the germline ends. Germline V lookup: CDR1 MDHEN, CDR2 SYDVKM. The CDR3 has 12 residues. CDR3 protein: CASAGEDEKLFF. The CDR3 region has the DNA TGTGCCAGCGCAGGGGAGGATGAAAAACTGTTTTTT.

Concerning this clonotype itself: Being one base from a much bigger clone, this may be a read error. This chain joins TRBV20-1 and TRBJ1-4; the D gene is possibly TRBD1 (5 bases). Trimming took 1 base from V and 8 from J, leaving 23 bases between them. CDR1 and CDR2 (germline): DFQATT, SNEGSKA (reference sequence). The CDR3 has 17 residues. The CDR3 here is CSARAGAGRAQREKLFF. The CDR3 nucleotides read TGCAGTGCTAGAGCTGGGGCAGGGAGGGCCCAACGGGAAAAACTGTTTTTT.

This chain joins TRBV15 and TRBJ2-1; 10 bases agree with TRBD2. J lost 4 bases, V lost 6 bases, and 3 bases had no gene match. The CDR3 has 14 residues. The germline V gene has CDR1 LNHNV and CDR2 YYDKDF (reference sequence). Here the CDR3 DNA reads TGTGCCACCAGAAAGCGGGAGGGATACAATGAGCAGTTCTTC. This sequence encodes CATRKREGYNEQFF.

This clonotype was picked up a small number of times. CDR3 protein: CASSPGRESEQYF. The CDR3 DNA sequence: TGTGCCAGCAGCCCAGGAAGGGAGTCCGAGCAGTACTTC. The chain has TRBV9 and TRBJ2-7; D might be TRBD2 (5 bases). The V and J ends lost 4 bases and 6 bases respectively, with 14 bases between them. Germline CDR1 reads SGDLS; CDR2 reads YYNGEE. This CDR3 is built from 13 residues.

Turning to this clonotype: It is likely a read error, because the conserved phenylalanine at the end of the CDR3 is missing. The chain carries TRBV11-2 and TRBJ2-7; TRBD2 agrees at 11 bases. J was trimmed by 3 bases and V by 5 bases; bases with no gene match: 6. The CDR3 is 15 amino acids. The germline gives CDR1 SGHAT, CDR2 FQNNGV. Here the CDR3 DNA reads TGTGCCAGCAGCAATACGACTAGCGGGGACTACGAGCAGTACTAC. Protein product: CASSNTTSGDYEQYY.

Turning to this clonotype: With a much larger clone just one base away, this may be a read error. V gene TRBV4-3 combines with J gene TRBJ2-5; 8 bases agree with TRBD2. V lost 1 base, J lost 5 bases, and 12 bases stayed unmatched. CDR1 is LGHNA and CDR2 is YSLEER in the germline V gene. The CDR3 loop spans 17 amino acids. The CDR3 region is CASSQGPAGAEVETQYF. In DNA form, the CDR3 reads TGCGCCAGCAGCCAAGGACCAGCGGGAGCTGAAGTCGAGACCCAGTACTTC.

The gene calls are TRBV12-5 and TRBJ1-3; perhaps TRBD1 as D (5 bases). The CDR3 spans 14 residues. Trimming shortened V by 6 bases and J by 1 base, and 10 bases separated the two germline ends. From germline, CDR1 is LGHNT and CDR2 FRNRAP. The CDR3 coding sequence is TGTGCTAGTGGAGAGGGGACGTCTGGAAACACCATATATTTT. As protein: CASGEGTSGNTIYF.

CDR3 in DNA: TGTGCCAGCAGCGCCGGGACAGACTACATTGTGCAGTTCTTC. Encoded protein: CASSAGTDYIVQFF. The chain recombines TRBV28 with TRBJ2-1, with TRBD1 matching over 7 bases. The V segment lost 6 bases and the J segment 12 bases; nucleotides outside the gene matches: 14. Germline lookup yields CDR1 MDHEN and CDR2 SYDVKM. The CDR3 loop spans 14 amino acids. Based on the CDR3 plus reference TRBV28 and TRBJ2-1, the full variable domain is DVKVTQSSRYLVKRTGEKVFLECVQDMDHENMFWYRQDPGLGLRLIYFSYDVKMKEKGDIPEGYSVSREKKERFSLILESASTNQTSMYLCASSAGTDYIVQFFGPGTRLTVL.

The genes are TRBV28 and TRBJ2-7, with TRBD2 as a possible D gene (6 bases). The germline CDR1 and CDR2 sequences are MDHEN and SYDVKM. This CDR3 spans 13 amino acids. With 5 bases removed from V and 2 bases from J, the gap between germline ends came to 10 bases. CDR3 residues: CASSPGTPYEQYF. In DNA form, the CDR3 reads TGTGCCAGCAGTCCCGGGACTCCCTACGAGCAGTACTTC.

This clonotype has at least ten counts. The V and J genes are TRBV7-2 and TRBJ2-4; 10 positions agree with TRBD1. The V segment lost 5 bases and the J segment 7 bases; nucleotides outside the gene matches: 5. CDR3 length equals 14 residues. Germline V gene data show CDR1 as SGHTA and CDR2 as FQGNSA. CDR3 coding DNA: TGTGCCAGCAGCGCTGGGACAGGGGATAACATTCAGTACTTC. Translated: CASSAGTGDNIQYF.

The chain has TRBV28 and TRBJ1-5; D may be TRBD1 (6 bases). The CDR3 is 15 residues long. V was trimmed by 4 bases and J by 3 bases, leaving 13 bases between them. Looked up from germline, CDR1 is MDHEN and CDR2 is SYDVKM. Here the CDR3 reads CASSSPWTDNQPQHF. The DNA for the CDR3 is TGTGCCAGCAGTTCCCCCTGGACAGACAATCAGCCCCAGCATTTT. The complete variable domain, with remaining parts taken from reference TRBV28 and TRBJ1-5, reads DVKVTQSSRYLVKRTGEKVFLECVQDMDHENMFWYRQDPGLGLRLIYFSYDVKMKEKGDIPEGYSVSREKKERFSLILESASTNQTSMYLCASSSPWTDNQPQHFGDGTRLSIL.

This clonotype showed up just once. The rearrangement joins TRBV29-1 to TRBJ2-2; tentatively, D is TRBD2 (6 bases). Trimming left V 0 bases short and J 5 bases short, with 10 bases between. Germline CDR1 reads SQVTM; CDR2 reads ANQGSEA. There are 14 residues in the CDR3. The CDR3 loop is CSVEEVGRTGELFF. The CDR3 DNA follows: TGCAGCGTTGAAGAGGTCGGGAGAACCGGGGAGCTGTTTTTT.

The V and J genes are TRBV7-9 and TRBJ2-7, with D tentatively TRBD1 (5 bases). Trimming shortened V by 5 bases and J by 6 bases, and 20 bases separated the two germline ends. CDR1 SEHNR and CDR2 FQNEAQ come from the germline V gene (reference sequence). CDR3 size: 15 residues. CDR3 sequence reads: CASSRQRPGRREQYF. The CDR3 DNA sequence: TGTGCCAGCAGCCGCCAACGACCAGGGCGCCGCGAGCAGTACTTC.